Sequencing of this T cell receptor (beta chain) was carried out in a study of Ad26.COV2.S vaccination and SARS-CoV-2 variants. The data were produced by immunoSEQ multiplex PCR, yet TCRdb's version contains in-frame clones alone and is incomplete. Among about 470,000 clones listed, about 92% were seen once. Treatment: 15 to 20 received Ad26.COV2.S at low or high dose, single or two shots; several received placebo; per-sample allocation not given. The samples were gathered on day 63 after the first injection of vaccine or placebo. V gave up 1 base and J gave up 2 bases; unmatched junction bases: 4. The germline V gene has CDR1 SGHVS and CDR2 FNYEAQ. The CDR3 has 16 residues.

This TCR was recovered from a person aged 18-60 years who received the Ad26.COV2.S COVID-19 vaccine or a placebo. This chain connects TRBV7-6 to TRBJ2-1, with 8 nucleotides matching TRBD2. Source: peripheral blood, taken in a trial of Ad26.COV2.S vaccine versus placebo. The CDR3 here is CASSLGRLATYNEQFF. The CDR3 DNA is TGTGCCAGCAGCTTAGGAAGACTAGCGACCTACAATGAGCAGTTCTTC.